This T cell receptor beta chain was obtained from a study of blood T cell repertoires in COVID-19. About the study: There were acute and convalescent COVID-19 samples, and they came from the United States, Italy and Spain.

CDR1 is KGHDR and CDR2 is SFDVKD in the germline V gene. The CDR3 totals 15 residues. Trimming pared 0 bases from V and 0 bases from J, leaving 5 bases between. The table came from immunoSEQ multiplex PCR; TCRdb's copy has only in-frame clones and leaves some out. Of 150,000 to 200,000 clones in the sample, roughly four fifths were seen once. This sequence joins TRBV24-1 and TRBJ1-3; no clear D. The sequencing sample was made of peripheral blood. The clonotype originates from a woman at least 80 years old with acute or convalescent COVID-19. CDR3 in amino acids: CATSDLSGSGNTIYF. CDR3 coding DNA: TGTGCCACCAGTGATTTGTCAGGCTCTGGAAACACCATATATTTT.